A single T cell receptor (beta chain) is shown here with its context. The data originate from a study of CD8 T cells in Susac syndrome. With random hexamers, roughly 0.45 to 1 ug RNA was reverse transcribed. An immunoSEQ multiplex PCR amplified TCR beta CDR3 over 54 Vbeta and 13 Jbeta. TCRdb re-called the immunoSEQ multiplex PCR reads through MiXCR, storing one row per CDR3 protein. The repertoire includes around 160,000 distinct CDR3 sequences, about 94% of them detected once, and more than 0.11% sits in the top ten. The CDR3 sequence is 16 residues long. V lost 1 base and J 5 bases, leaving 18 bases between the germline ends. Germline CDR1 is LNHNV and CDR2 is YYDKDF (reference sequence).

The chain recombines TRBV15 with TRBJ2-7; D assignment may be TRBD1 or TRBD2 (6 bases each). The sequence came from a human donor in good health. Material for sequencing was CD4+ T cells from PBMCs. Here the CDR3 reads CATSRGGGTAGNEQYF. CDR3 in DNA: TGTGCCACCAGCAGAGGAGGGGGGACCGCGGGCAACGAGCAGTACTTC.